This TCR beta chain came from a study of blood T cell repertoires in COVID-19. Study details: Samples representing acute and convalescent COVID-19 were sourced from the United States, Italy and Spain.

Libraries were prepared by immunoSEQ multiplex PCR; TCRdb keeps only in-frame clonotypes and omits some of them. The sample consists of 250,000 or so clones, about nine tenths of them appearing once. V lost 2 bases, J lost 4 bases, and 18 bases lay in between. The CDR3 runs 17 residues. Germline V gene sequence: CDR1 PRHDT, CDR2 FYEKMQ (reference sequence). The receptor's source is a woman younger than 45 with active or convalescent COVID-19. The V and J genes are TRBV13 and TRBJ2-1; D is perhaps TRBD2 (5 bases). The sequenced sample consisted of peripheral blood. CDR3 region: CASSLIGSGGQYNEQFF. The CDR3 DNA reads as TGTGCCAGCAGCTTAATAGGGTCCGGCGGGCAGTACAATGAGCAGTTCTTC.